Sequencing of this TCR beta chain was carried out in a study of cytomegalovirus exposure and HLA in healthy donors. Overall study: Researchers found that more than 70% of 398 genotyped donors fell within the Caucasian-associated ancestry cluster.

In regard to this clone: Antigen: not known.

This CDR3 contains 17 residues. With 60 Vbeta and 13 Jbeta primers, the PCR was carried out. This table comes from immunoSEQ multiplex PCR, and its TCRdb copy is limited to in-frame clones, with some not included. The repertoire holds 160,000 or so clones, with 65% to 75% as singletons. Study-level findings and limits: Fewer N-insertions than the roughly 630-donor mean were reportedly shown by an Asian-associated ancestry cluster in a later analysis. Being productive about 90% or about 30% of the time was typical of most TCR beta V segments in an earlier analysis.

This receptor was identified in a human donor in good health. The sequencing input was PBMCs. V and J are TRBV21-1 and TRBJ2-3; the DNA was not used to check the table's D call, TRBD1. TRBV21-1 has pseudogene status. The CDR3, as DNA: TGTGCCAGCACCCGGGCGGCAGGGGGCTTTGACCGAGATACGCAGTATTTT. The encoded protein is CASTRAAGGFDRDTQYF.